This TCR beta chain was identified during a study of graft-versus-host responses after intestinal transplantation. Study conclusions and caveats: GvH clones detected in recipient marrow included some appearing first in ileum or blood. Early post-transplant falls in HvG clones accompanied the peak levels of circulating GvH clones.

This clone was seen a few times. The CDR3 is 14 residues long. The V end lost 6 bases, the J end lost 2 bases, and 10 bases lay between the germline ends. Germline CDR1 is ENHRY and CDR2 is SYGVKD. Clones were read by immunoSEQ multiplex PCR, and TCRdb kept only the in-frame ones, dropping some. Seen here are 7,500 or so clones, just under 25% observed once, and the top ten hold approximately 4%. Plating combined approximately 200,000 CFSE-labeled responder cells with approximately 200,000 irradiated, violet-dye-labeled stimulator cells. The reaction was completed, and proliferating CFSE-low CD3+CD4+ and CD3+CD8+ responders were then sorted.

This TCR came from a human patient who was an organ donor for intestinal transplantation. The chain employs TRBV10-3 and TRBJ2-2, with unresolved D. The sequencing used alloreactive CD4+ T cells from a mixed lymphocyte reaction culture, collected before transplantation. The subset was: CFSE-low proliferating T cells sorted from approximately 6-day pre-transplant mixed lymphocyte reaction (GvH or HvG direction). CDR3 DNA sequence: TGTGCCATCAGGCTCCAGGTTAACACCGGGGAGCTGTTTTTT. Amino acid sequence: CAIRLQVNTGELFF.